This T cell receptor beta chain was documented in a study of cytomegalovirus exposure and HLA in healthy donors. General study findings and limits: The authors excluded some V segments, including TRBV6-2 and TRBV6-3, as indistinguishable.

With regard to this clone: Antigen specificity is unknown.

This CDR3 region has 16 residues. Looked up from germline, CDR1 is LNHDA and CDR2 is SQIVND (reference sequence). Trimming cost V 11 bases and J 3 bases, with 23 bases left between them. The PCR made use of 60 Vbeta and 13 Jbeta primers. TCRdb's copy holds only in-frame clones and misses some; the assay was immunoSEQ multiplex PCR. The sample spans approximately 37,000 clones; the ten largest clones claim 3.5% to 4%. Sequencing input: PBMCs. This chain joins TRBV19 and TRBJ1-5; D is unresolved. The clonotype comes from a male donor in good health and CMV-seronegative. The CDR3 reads CASGQTHLKVNQPQHF. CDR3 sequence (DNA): TGTGCCTCTGGGCAGACCCATCTCAAAGTCAATCAGCCCCAGCATTTT.